These 5 T cell receptor beta chains came from one sample sequenced in a study of CD4 T cells in relation to SARS-CoV-2 and coronaviruses. TCRdb's table, derived via immunoSEQ multiplex PCR, lists solely in-frame clones and lacks some. The data hold about 27,000 clones, with approximately 80% observed a single time. CD4+ T cells from unexposed donors were obtained before the COVID-19 pandemic (2011-2018). CD4+ T cells were isolated from the cells after around eleven days of culture. These receptors have no known antigen. Sequencing was done on a sample of CD4+ T cells from PBMCs, cultured in vitro. These receptors originate from a human donor in good health.

The genes are TRBV5-3 and TRBJ2-3; D gene unclear. TRBV5-3 is known as an ORF, though its function is uncertain. Trimming took off 3 bases at V and 0 bases at J, with 11 bases between the two ends. The CDR3 extends over 15 amino acids. CDR3 coding DNA: TGTGCCAGAAGCTCGAAACATCCTAGCACAGATACGCAGTATTTT. Translated, it gives CARSSKHPSTDTQYF.

The V gene is TRBV7-9, the J gene TRBJ2-7, with 7 bases lining up with TRBD1. The germline V gene has CDR1 SEHNR and CDR2 FQNEAQ (reference sequence). V was clipped by 5 bases and J by 2 bases; unmatched bases: 6. This CDR3 is built from 14 residues. CDR3 nucleotide sequence: TGTGCCAGCAGCCTGGACAGGTGGGCCTACGAGCAGTACTTC. The encoded protein is CASSLDRWAYEQYF.

The CDR3 bases are TGTGCCTCAAGTAGGACCGGGGAGCTGTTTTTT. This codes for CASSRTGELFF. This chain connects TRBV27 to TRBJ2-2; D unresolved. V lost 11 bases to trimming and J lost 5 bases, with 9 bases between them. CDR1 is MNHEY, CDR2 SMNVEV, per germline (reference sequence). The CDR3 is made up of 11 amino acids.

This chain connects TRBV4-2 to TRBJ1-6; D is ambiguous. The CDR3 contains 13 residues. The V gene lost 3 bases and the J gene lost 7 bases, with 7 bases spanning the gap. Germline CDR1 reads LGHNA; CDR2 reads YNFKEQ. The CDR3 here is CASSHGTNSPLHF. CDR3 DNA sequence: TGTGCCAGCAGCCACGGAACAAATTCACCCCTCCACTTT.

The CDR3 DNA follows: TGTGCCAGCAGCCCGCCTGCCTCCTACGAGCAGTACTTC. It yields the protein CASSPPASYEQYF. The chain employs TRBV7-2 and TRBJ2-7; no clear D gene. Trimming cost V 5 bases and J 0 bases, with 8 bases left between them. CDR1 is SGHTA, CDR2 FQGNSA, per germline. CDR3 size: 13 residues.